A selection of T cell receptor beta chains follows, all from one sample in a study of blood T cells in healthy people across ages. One entry per CDR3 protein, called by TCRdb with MiXCR from the 5' RACE reads. The sample yields roughly 550,000 distinct CDR3 sequences, 24% seen once. A further study also used this sample, focusing on T cells of mothers and their children.

The sequenced sample consisted of blood. The receptors originated from a boy under 18 in good health. CDR3s include the opening cysteine and the closing phenylalanine or tryptophan. The D gene is left open where the match is weak. Clone size is not always given. Where it is, it says once, few, many or a class for expanded clones.

TRBV28	TRBJ2-5	TRBD2	few	CASSQNVAGGAKTQYF	TGTGCCAGCAGTCAGAACGTGGCGGGGGGCGCAAAGACCCAGTACTTC
TRBV6-5	TRBJ1-2	TRBD1	few	CASYADRGRGYTF	TGTGCCAGCTATGCGGACAGGGGTCGTGGCTACACCTTC
TRBV10-2	TRBJ2-7	.	.	CASRGLYNYEQYF	TGCGCCAGCAGAGGGCTTTACAACTACGAGCAGTACTTC
TRBV20-1	TRBJ2-4	TRBD1	few	CSARVQGARGNIQYF	TGCAGTGCTAGGGTACAGGGGGCGCGGGGGAACATTCAGTACTTC
TRBV20-1	TRBJ1-1	TRBD1	.	CSARDIRAGGNTEAFF	TGCAGTGCTAGAGATATCCGGGCAGGGGGGAACACTGAAGCTTTCTTT
TRBV6-2/TRBV6-3	TRBJ2-3	TRBD2	few	CASRSGGPADTQYF	TGTGCCAGCCGAAGCGGGGGCCCGGCAGATACGCAGTATTTT
TRBV5-5	TRBJ2-5	TRBD2	few	CASSLGTSGRVHF	TGTGCCAGCAGCTTGGGCACTAGCGGGAGAGTTCACTTC
TRBV14	TRBJ2-1	TRBD2	many	CASSQDPDIGLAGTNEQFF	TGTGCCAGCAGCCAAGATCCGGACATTGGACTAGCGGGAACGAATGAGCAGTTCTTC
TRBV7-2	TRBJ2-5	TRBD2	.	CASSLAPRGGEETQYF	TGTGCCAGCAGCTTAGCGCCTCGGGGGGGTGAAGAGACCCAGTACTTC
TRBV13	TRBJ1-3	.	few	CASSLEGSGNTIYF	TGTGCCAGCAGCCTGGAGGGGTCTGGAAACACCATATATTTT
TRBV7-8	TRBJ2-2	TRBD1	few	CASSIRQGANTGELFF	TGTGCCAGCAGCATTAGACAGGGGGCGAACACCGGGGAGCTGTTTTTT
TRBV5-1	TRBJ1-1	TRBD1	few	CASSGDRGTEAFF	TGCGCCAGCAGCGGAGACAGGGGCACTGAAGCTTTCTTT
TRBV4-1	TRBJ2-2	.	.	CASSQERLGRGDTGELFF	TGCGCCAGCAGCCAAGAGAGGCTCGGCAGGGGCGACACCGGGGAGCTGTTTTTT
TRBV29-1	TRBJ1-1	.	few	CSVGGGADTEAFF	TGCAGCGTTGGCGGGGGCGCTGACACTGAAGCTTTCTTT
TRBV11-2	TRBJ2-7	TRBD2	few	CASSRGLAKVEQYF	TGTGCCAGCAGCAGAGGACTAGCTAAGGTCGAGCAGTACTTC
TRBV10-3	TRBJ1-3	TRBD1	few	CAISRTGSSGNTIYF	TGTGCCATCAGTCGGACAGGAAGCTCTGGAAACACCATATATTTT
TRBV6-2/TRBV6-3	TRBJ2-1	.	few	CASAHELDSNEQFF	TGTGCCAGCGCTCACGAGCTAGACTCCAATGAGCAGTTCTTC
TRBV7-2	TRBJ2-1	.	once	CASSSSFLGYEQFF	TGTGCCAGCAGCTCATCATTTCTAGGGTATGAGCAGTTCTTC
TRBV29-1	TRBJ2-5	.	.	CSVVSGQVFGGQETQYF	TGCAGCGTTGTATCTGGACAGGTGTTCGGGGGTCAAGAGACCCAGTACTTC
TRBV4-3	TRBJ1-4	.	.	CASSQDGAGLDEKLFF	TGCGCCAGCAGCCAAGACGGGGCAGGGTTAGATGAAAAACTGTTTTTT
TRBV5-1	TRBJ2-7	.	few	CASSLDKTYEQYF	TGCGCCAGCAGCTTGGACAAAACCTACGAGCAGTACTTC
TRBV5-1	TRBJ2-3	TRBD2	.	CASSFQGRRGKDTQYF	TGCGCCAGCAGTTTCCAGGGCCGGCGGGGGAAAGATACGCAGTATTTT
TRBV29-1	TRBJ2-3	.	.	CSVAAETGSLTDTQYF	TGCAGCGTTGCGGCTGAAACAGGGTCTCTCACAGATACGCAGTATTTT
TRBV3-1	TRBJ2-3	TRBD1	.	CASSQAGTESTDTQYF	TGTGCCAGCAGCCAAGCCGGGACAGAGAGCACAGATACGCAGTATTTT
TRBV6-2/TRBV6-3	TRBJ1-2	.	few	CASSHRGTGDTF	TGTGCCAGCAGCCATCGGGGGACCGGGGACACCTTC